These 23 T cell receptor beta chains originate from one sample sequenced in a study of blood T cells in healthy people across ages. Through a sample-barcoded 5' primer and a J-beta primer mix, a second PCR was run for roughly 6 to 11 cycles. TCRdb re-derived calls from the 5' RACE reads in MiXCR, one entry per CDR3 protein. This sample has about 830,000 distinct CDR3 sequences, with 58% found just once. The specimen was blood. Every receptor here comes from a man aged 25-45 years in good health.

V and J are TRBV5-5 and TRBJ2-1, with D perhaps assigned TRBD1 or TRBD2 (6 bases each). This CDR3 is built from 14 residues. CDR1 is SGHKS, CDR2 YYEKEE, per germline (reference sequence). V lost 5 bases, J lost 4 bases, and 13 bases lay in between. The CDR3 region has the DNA TGTGCCAGCAGTCATCGGGGGCTGTACAATGAGCAGTTCTTC. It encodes CASSHRGLYNEQFF.

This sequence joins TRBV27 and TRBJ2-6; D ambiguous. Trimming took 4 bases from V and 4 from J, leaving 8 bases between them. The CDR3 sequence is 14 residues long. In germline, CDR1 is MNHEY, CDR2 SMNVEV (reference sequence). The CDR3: CASSSITGANVLTF. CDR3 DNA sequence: TGTGCCAGCAGTTCCATCACCGGGGCCAACGTCCTGACTTTC.

The CDR3 reads CSSVWSLGNEQFF. As DNA, the CDR3 is TGCAGCTCCGTATGGAGTCTGGGGAATGAGCAGTTCTTC. The rearrangement links TRBV29-1 to TRBJ2-1; D uncertain. Germline assignment: CDR1 SQVTM and CDR2 ANQGSEA. Trimming removed 8 bases from V and 7 bases from J, with 18 bases in between. This CDR3 has 13 residues.

CDR3 in amino acids: CSASLDRGGAKNIQYF. In DNA form, the CDR3 reads TGCAGTGCTAGTCTTGACAGAGGGGGAGCCAAAAACATTCAGTACTTC. V is TRBV20-1 and J is TRBJ2-4; D is possibly TRBD1 (6 bases). Germline V lookup: CDR1 DFQATT, CDR2 SNEGSKA (reference sequence). Between the trimmed V and J ends, which lost 3 bases and 0 bases, there was a span of 15 bases. CDR3 length: 16 residues.

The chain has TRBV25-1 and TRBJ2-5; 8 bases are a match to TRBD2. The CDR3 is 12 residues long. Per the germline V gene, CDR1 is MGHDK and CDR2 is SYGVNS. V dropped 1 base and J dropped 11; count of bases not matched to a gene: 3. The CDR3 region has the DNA TGTGCCAGCAGTGAATTCGGGAGGGAGCAGTACTTC. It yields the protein CASSEFGREQYF.

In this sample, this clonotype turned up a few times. CDR3 coding DNA: TGTGCCAGCAGTACCGGGGGACAGCGCAATGGCTACACCTTC. Protein: CASSTGGQRNGYTF. The rearrangement uses TRBV6-5 and TRBJ1-2, with 7 bases matching TRBD1. The germline V gene encodes CDR1 MNHEY and CDR2 SVGAGI. Trimming cost V 5 bases and J 6 bases; bases outside gene matches: 9. The CDR3 loop spans 14 amino acids.

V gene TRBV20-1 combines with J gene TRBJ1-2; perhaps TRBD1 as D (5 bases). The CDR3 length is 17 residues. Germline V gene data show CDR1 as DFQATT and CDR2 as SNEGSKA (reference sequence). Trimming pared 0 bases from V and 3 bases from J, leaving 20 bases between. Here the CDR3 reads CSARDSFPLGGDYGYTF. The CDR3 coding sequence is TGCAGTGCTAGAGATTCATTCCCCCTCGGGGGAGACTATGGCTACACCTTC.

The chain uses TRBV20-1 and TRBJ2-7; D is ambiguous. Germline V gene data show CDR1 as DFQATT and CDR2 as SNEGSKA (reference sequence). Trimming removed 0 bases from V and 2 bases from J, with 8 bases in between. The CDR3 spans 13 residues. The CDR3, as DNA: TGCAGTGCTAGAGACCTACGAACCTACGAGCAGTACTTC. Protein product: CSARDLRTYEQYF.

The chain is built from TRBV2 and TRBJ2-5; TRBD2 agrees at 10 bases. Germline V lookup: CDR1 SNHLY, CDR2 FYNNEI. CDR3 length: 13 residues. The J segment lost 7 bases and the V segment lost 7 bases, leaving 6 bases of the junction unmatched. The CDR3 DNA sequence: TGTGCCAGCAATCCTAGCGGGAGCGGGACCCAGTACTTC. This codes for CASNPSGSGTQYF.

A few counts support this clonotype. The CDR3 loop reads CASRGGRPRNEQFF. For the CDR3, the DNA is TGTGCCAGCAGAGGGGGCCGCCCTCGCAATGAGCAGTTCTTC. This chain links TRBV25-1 with TRBJ2-1, with 7 bases aligning to TRBD1. Trimming removed 6 bases from V and 6 bases from J; junction bases left unmatched: 8. From germline, CDR1 is MGHDK and CDR2 SYGVNS. The CDR3 sequence is 14 residues long.

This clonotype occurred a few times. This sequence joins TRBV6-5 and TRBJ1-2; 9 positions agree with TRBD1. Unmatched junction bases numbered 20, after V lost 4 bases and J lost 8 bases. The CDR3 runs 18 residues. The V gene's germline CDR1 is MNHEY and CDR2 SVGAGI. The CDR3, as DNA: TGTGCCAGCAGTTCCCCCCATCTGGGCACAGGGGGCCCACTCGGCTACACCTTC. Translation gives CASSSPHLGTGGPLGYTF.

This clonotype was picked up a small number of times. The CDR3 region has the DNA TGCGCCAGCAGCTTGGTTATGGAACAAGAGACCCAGTACTTC. Protein: CASSLVMEQETQYF. The chain employs TRBV5-1 and TRBJ2-5; D unclear. V lost 0 bases and J 2 bases, leaving 8 bases between the germline ends. Looked up from germline, CDR1 is SGHRS and CDR2 is YFSETQ. This CDR3 comprises 14 residues.

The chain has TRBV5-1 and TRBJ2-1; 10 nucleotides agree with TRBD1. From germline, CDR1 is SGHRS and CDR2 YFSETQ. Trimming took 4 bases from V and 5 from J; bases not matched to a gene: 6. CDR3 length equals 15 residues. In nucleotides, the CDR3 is TGCGCCAGCAGCCCTGGCGGGACAGGGGACAATGAGCAGTTCTTC. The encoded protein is CASSPGGTGDNEQFF.

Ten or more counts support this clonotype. DNA for the CDR3: TGTGCCAGCGGCCCGCGCGAGGGGGTACGTGGCTACACCTTC. Its translation: CASGPREGVRGYTF. The chain has TRBV6-2 or TRBV6-3 and TRBJ1-2, with D possibly TRBD1 on 6 matching bases. This CDR3 region has 14 residues. Germline loops: CDR1 MNHEY, CDR2 SVGEGT. V was clipped by 8 bases and J by 7 bases, with 20 bases between them.

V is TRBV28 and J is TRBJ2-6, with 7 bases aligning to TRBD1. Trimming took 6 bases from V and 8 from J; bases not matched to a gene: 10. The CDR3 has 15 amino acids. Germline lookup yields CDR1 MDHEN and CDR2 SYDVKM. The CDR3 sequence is CASSPTGRGTNVLTF. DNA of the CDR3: TGTGCCAGCAGCCCGACAGGGCGTGGAACCAACGTCCTGACTTTC.

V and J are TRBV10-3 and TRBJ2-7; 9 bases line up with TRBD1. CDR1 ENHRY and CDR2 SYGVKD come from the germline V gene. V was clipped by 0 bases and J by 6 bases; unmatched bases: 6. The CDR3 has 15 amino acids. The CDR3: CAISESPGTGSEQYF. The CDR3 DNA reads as TGTGCCATCAGTGAGTCTCCGGGGACAGGGTCCGAGCAGTACTTC.

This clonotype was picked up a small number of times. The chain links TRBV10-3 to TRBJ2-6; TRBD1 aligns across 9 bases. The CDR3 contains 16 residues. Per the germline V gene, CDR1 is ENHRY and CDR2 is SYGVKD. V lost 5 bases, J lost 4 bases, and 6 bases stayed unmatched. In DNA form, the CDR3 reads TGTGCCATCAGTCCCGGGACAGGGTCGGGGGCCAACGTCCTGACTTTC. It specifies CAISPGTGSGANVLTF.

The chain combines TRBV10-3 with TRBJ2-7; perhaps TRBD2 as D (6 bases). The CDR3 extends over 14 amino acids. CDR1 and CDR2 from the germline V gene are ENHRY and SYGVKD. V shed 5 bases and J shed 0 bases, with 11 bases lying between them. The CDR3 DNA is TGTGCCATCAGTCAGACTAGGCCCTCCTACGAGCAGTACTTC. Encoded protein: CAISQTRPSYEQYF.

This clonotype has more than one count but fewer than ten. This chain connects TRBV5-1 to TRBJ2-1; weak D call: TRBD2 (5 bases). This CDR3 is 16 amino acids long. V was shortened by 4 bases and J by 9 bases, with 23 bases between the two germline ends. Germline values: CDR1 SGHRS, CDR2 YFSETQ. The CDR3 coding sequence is TGCGCCAGCAGCCTAGGTCGGCCAGGAGGTGTGGGTGAGCAGTTCTTC. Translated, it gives CASSLGRPGGVGEQFF.

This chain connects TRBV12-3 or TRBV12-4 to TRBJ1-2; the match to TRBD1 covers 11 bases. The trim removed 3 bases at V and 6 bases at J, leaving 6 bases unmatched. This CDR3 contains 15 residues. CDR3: CASSFARDRGDGYTF. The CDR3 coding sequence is TGTGCCAGCAGTTTTGCTAGGGACAGGGGGGATGGCTACACCTTC.

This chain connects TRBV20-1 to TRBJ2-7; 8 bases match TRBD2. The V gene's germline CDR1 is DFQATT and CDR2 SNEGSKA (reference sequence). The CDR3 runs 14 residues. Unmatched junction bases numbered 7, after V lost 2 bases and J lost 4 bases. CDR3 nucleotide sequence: TGCAGTGCTAGAAGCCGGGAGGGCCTGTACGAGCAGTACTTC. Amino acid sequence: CSARSREGLYEQYF.

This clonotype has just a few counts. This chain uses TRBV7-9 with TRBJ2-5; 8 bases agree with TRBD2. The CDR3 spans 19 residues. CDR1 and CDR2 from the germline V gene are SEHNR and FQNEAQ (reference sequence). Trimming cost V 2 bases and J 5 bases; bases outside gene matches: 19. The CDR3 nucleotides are TGTGCCAGCAGCTTACCGCGGTTGTCAGCGGGAGTGGGTTGGGAGACCCAGTACTTC. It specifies CASSLPRLSAGVGWETQYF. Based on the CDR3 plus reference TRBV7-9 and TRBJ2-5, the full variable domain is DTGVSQNPRHKITKRGQNVTFRCDPISEHNRLYWYRQTLGQGPEFLTYFQNEAQLEKSRLLSDRFSAERPKGSFSTLEIQRTEQGDSAMYLCASSLPRLSAGVGWETQYFGPGTRLLVL.

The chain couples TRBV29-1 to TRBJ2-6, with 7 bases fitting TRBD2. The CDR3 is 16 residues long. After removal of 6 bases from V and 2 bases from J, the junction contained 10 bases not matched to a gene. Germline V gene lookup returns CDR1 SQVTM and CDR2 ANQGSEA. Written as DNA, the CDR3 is TGCAGCGTGCCGGTGGGGGGGGAAGCTGGGGCCAACGTCCTGACTTTC. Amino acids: CSVPVGGEAGANVLTF.